A single sample is the source of the 4 T cell receptor beta chains below, sequenced in a study of shared clonotypes between healthy human individuals. TCRdb keeps only in-frame clones here, not all; method: immunoSEQ multiplex PCR. Seen here are around 1.6 million clones, around 98% observed once, and the top ten hold roughly 0.4%. Sequencing used naive CD4+ T cells sorted from blood. Stated subset: CD45RA+ positively selected. The receptors here all came from a man aged 25 to 40 in good health.

This clone was detected only once. The chain joins TRBV28 to TRBJ1-3; D is perhaps TRBD1 (6 bases). Trimming stripped 5 bases from V and 0 bases from J, with 14 bases between. Germline CDR1 reads MDHEN; CDR2 reads SYDVKM. This CDR3 comprises 16 residues. CDR3 sequence reads: CASSLRGAHSGNTIYF. DNA for the CDR3: TGTGCCAGCAGTCTTCGGGGGGCTCACTCTGGAAACACCATATATTTT.

The V call is TRBV19, the J call TRBJ2-4; TRBD1 or TRBD2 may be the D gene (5 bases each). Germline V lookup: CDR1 LNHDA, CDR2 SQIVND (reference sequence). Trimming pared 4 bases from V and 5 bases from J, leaving 9 bases between. This CDR3 has 13 residues. The CDR3 nucleotides are TGTGCCAGTAGTAGGGACGGACAAAACATTCAGTACTTC. This encodes CASSRDGQNIQYF.

The J gene is TRBJ1-3, the V gene TRBV6-6; 9 bases fit TRBD1. Trimming cost V 2 bases and J 4 bases; bases outside gene matches: 6. Germline V gives CDR1 MNHNY, CDR2 SVGAGI (reference sequence). The CDR3 sequence is 16 residues long. CDR3 DNA sequence: TGTGCCAGCAGTTACGCCGCAGGGACAGGGGGAAACACCATATATTTT. Its protein is CASSYAAGTGGNTIYF.

The CDR3 region has the DNA TGCGCCAGCAGCCCGGGGACAGGGGTCCGCACAGATACGCAGTATTTT. It yields the protein CASSPGTGVRTDTQYF. The chain is built from TRBV5-1 and TRBJ2-3; 10 nucleotides agree with TRBD1. The trim removed 4 bases at V and 1 base at J, leaving 6 bases unmatched. The CDR3 is made up of 16 amino acids. Germline CDR1 and CDR2: SGHRS and YFSETQ.